Reported below is one T cell receptor (beta chain). Its antigen is unknown. The data were produced by immunoSEQ multiplex PCR, yet TCRdb's version contains in-frame clones alone and is incomplete. The table shows 2 million to 2.5 million clones, with roughly 92% occurring only once. The data derive from a study of shared clonotypes between healthy human individuals. Study conclusions and caveats: Rarefaction analysis demonstrated incomplete sorted-subset sequencing notwithstanding large depth.

V lost 4 bases to trimming and J lost 1 base, with 9 bases between them. There are 13 residues in the CDR3. Germline V lookup: CDR1 SGHNT, CDR2 YYREEE (reference sequence). Both subsets, CD45RA+ naive and CD45RA-negative memory, were split from the CD4+ cells. The specimen was naive CD4+ T cells from PBMCs. Indicated subset: CD45RA+ positively selected. This TCR came from a man between 18 and 35 years old in good health. Some clones in this sample may be carry-over from other donors' samples. The J gene is TRBJ2-7, the V gene TRBV5-4; D is ambiguous. In nucleotides, the CDR3 is TGTGCCAGCAGCCCCCTGGGGTCCTACGAGCAGTACTTC. Translating gives CASSPLGSYEQYF.